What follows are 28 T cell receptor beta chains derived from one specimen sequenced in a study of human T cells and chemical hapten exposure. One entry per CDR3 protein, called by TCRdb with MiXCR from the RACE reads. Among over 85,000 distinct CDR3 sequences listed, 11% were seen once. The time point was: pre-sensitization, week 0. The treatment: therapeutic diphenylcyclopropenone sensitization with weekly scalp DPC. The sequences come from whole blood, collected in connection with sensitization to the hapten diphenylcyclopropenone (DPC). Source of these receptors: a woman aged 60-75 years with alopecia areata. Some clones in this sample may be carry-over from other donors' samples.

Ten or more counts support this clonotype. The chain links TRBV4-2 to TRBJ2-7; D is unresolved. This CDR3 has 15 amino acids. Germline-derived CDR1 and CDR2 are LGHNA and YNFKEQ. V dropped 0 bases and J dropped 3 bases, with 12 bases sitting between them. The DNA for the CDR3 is TGTGCCAGCAGCCAAGAGACGATGGGTTACTACGAGCAGTACTTC. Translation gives CASSQETMGYYEQYF.

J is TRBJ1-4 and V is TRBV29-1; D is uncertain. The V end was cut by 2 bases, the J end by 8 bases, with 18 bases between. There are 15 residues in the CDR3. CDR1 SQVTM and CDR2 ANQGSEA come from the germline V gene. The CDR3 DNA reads TGCAGCGTTGAATTCAGCTGGGGAGCTCCAGAAAAACTGTTTTTT. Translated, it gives CSVEFSWGAPEKLFF.

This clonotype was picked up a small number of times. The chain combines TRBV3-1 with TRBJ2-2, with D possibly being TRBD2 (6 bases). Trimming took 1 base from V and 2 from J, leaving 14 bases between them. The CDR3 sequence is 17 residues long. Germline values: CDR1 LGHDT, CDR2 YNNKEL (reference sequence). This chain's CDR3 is CASSQADGGANTGELFF. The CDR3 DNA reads TGTGCCAGCAGCCAAGCGGACGGGGGAGCCAACACCGGGGAGCTGTTTTTT.

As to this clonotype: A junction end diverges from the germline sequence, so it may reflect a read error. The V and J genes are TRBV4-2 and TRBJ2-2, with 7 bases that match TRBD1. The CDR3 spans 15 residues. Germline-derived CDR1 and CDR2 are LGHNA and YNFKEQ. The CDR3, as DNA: TGTGCCAGCACCTGGGACAGCAAGAACACCGGGGAGCTGTCTTTT. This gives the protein CASTWDSKNTGELSF.

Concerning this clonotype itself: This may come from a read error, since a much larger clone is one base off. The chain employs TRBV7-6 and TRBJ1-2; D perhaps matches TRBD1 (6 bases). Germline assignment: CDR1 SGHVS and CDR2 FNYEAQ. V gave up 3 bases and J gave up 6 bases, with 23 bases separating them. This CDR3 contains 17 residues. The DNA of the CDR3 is TGTGCCAGCAGCTTGGCCCCTACAGGGAAGGTGATAGATGGCTACACCTTC. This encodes CASSLAPTGKVIDGYTF.

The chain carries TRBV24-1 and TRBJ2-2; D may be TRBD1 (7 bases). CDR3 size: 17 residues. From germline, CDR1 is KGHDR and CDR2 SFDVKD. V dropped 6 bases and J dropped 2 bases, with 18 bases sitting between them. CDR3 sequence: CATSIRGASRNTGELFF. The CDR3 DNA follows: TGTGCCACCAGTATCAGGGGGGCTAGCAGAAACACCGGGGAGCTGTTTTTT.

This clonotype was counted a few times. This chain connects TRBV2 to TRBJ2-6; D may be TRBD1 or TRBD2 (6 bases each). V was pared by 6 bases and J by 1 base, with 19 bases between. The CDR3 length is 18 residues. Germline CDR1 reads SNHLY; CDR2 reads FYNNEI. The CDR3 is CASRGGTTKSSGANVLTF. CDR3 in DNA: TGTGCCAGCAGAGGCGGGACAACGAAGTCTTCTGGGGCCAACGTCCTGACTTTC.

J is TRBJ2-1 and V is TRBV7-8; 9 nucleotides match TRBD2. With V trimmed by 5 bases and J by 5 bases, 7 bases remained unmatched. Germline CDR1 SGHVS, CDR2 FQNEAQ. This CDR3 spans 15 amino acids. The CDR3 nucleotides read TGTGCCAGCAGCCTCATAGCGGGGGCCCACAATGAGCAGTTCTTC. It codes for CASSLIAGAHNEQFF.

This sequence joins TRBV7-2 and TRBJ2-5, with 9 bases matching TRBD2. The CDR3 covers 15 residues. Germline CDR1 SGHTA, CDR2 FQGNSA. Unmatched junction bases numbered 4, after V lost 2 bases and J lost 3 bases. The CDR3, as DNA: TGTGCCAGCAGCTTAATGGGCGGGGGGGAAGAGACCCAGTACTTC. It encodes CASSLMGGGEETQYF.

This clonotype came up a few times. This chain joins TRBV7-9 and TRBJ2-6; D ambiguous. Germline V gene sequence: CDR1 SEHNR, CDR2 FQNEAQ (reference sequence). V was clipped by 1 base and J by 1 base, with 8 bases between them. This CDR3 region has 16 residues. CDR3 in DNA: TGTGCCAGCAGCTTAGGATCCGTATCTGGGGCCAACGTCCTGACTTTC. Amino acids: CASSLGSVSGANVLTF.

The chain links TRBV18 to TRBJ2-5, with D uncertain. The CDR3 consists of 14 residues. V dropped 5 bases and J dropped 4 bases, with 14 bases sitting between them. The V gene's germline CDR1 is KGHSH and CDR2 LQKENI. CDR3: CASSSQYMGETQYF. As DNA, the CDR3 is TGTGCCAGCTCATCACAATACATGGGAGAGACCCAGTACTTC.

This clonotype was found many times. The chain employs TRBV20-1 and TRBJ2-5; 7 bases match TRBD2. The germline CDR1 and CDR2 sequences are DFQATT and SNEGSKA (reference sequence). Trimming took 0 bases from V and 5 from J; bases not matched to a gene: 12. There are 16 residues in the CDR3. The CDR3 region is CSARDPGSGEGETQYF. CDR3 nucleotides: TGCAGTGCTAGAGATCCCGGCAGCGGGGAGGGGGAGACCCAGTACTTC.

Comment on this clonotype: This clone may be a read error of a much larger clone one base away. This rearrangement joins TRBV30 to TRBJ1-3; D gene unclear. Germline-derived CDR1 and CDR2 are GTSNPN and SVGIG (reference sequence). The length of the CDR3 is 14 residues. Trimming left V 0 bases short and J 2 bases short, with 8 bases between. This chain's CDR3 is CAWSVGSAGNTIYF. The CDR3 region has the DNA TGTGCCTGGAGTGTAGGGTCGGCTGGAAACACCATATATTTT.

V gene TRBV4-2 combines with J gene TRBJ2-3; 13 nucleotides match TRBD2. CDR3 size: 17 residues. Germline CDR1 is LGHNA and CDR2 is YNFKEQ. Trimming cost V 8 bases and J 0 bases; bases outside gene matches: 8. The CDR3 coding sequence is TGTGCCAGCCGACCGGGACTAGCGGGGAGCAGCACAGATACGCAGTATTTT. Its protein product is CASRPGLAGSSTDTQYF.

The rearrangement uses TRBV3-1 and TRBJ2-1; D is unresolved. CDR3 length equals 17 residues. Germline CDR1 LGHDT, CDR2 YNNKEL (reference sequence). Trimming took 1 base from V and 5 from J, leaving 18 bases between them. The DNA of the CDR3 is TGTGCCAGCAGCCAAGGCCGGTTTAGTCATCGTCACAATGAGCAGTTCTTC. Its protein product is CASSQGRFSHRHNEQFF.

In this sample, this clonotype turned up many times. CDR3 protein: CASSLYRGRGRNTGELFF. CDR3 nucleotides: TGTGCCAGCAGCTTGTATCGGGGCAGGGGGCGCAACACCGGGGAGCTGTTTTTT. The V gene is TRBV5-6, the J gene TRBJ2-2, with TRBD1 matching over 8 bases. The CDR3 totals 18 residues. The germline gives CDR1 SGHDT, CDR2 YYEEEE. Trimming took 1 base from V and 2 from J; bases not matched to a gene: 10.

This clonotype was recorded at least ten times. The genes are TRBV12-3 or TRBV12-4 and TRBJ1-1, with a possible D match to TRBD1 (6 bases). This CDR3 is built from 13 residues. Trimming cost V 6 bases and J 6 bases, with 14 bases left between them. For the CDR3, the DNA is TGTGCCAGCAGAAATTTCGGGGGCTCTGAAGCTTTCTTT. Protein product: CASRNFGGSEAFF.

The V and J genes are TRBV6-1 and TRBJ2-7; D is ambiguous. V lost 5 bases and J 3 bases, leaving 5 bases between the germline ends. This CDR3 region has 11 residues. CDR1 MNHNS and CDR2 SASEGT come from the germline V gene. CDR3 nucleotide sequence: TGTGCCAGCAGTTCCCACTACGAGCAGTACTTC. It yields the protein CASSSHYEQYF.

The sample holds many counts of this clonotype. The DNA for the CDR3 is TGTGCCAGCAGTTTTGGCCCTACGGAAGAGACCCAGTACTTC. It codes for CASSFGPTEETQYF. The J gene is TRBJ2-5, the V gene TRBV12-3 or TRBV12-4; D remains ambiguous. The length of the CDR3 is 14 residues. V dropped 3 bases and J dropped 3 bases, with 11 bases sitting between them.

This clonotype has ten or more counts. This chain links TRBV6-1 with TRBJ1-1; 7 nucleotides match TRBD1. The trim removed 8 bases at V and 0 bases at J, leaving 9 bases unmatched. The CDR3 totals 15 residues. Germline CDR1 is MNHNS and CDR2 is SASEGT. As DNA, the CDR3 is TGTGCCAGCGGGGAAGGGGGCCGGATGAACACTGAAGCTTTCTTT. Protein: CASGEGGRMNTEAFF.

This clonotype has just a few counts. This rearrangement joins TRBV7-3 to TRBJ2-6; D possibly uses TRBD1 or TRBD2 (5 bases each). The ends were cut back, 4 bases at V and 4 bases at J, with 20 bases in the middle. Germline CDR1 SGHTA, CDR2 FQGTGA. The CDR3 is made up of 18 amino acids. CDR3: CASSSPLGTAAGANVLTF. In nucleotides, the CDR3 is TGTGCCAGCAGCTCCCCGTTGGGGACGGCCGCCGGGGCCAACGTCCTGACTTTC.

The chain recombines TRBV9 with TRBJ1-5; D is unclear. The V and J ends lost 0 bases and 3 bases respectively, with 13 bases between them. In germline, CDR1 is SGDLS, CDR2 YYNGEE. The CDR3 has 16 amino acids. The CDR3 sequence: CASSVVVQNVNQPQHF. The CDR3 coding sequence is TGTGCCAGCAGCGTAGTGGTGCAAAATGTCAATCAGCCCCAGCATTTT.

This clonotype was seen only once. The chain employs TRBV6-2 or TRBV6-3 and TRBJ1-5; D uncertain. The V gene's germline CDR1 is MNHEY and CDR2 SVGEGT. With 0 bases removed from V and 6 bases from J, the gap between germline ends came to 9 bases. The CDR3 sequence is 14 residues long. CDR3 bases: TGTGCCAGCAGTTACTCGGGCCGACTTCAGCCCCAGCATTTT. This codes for CASSYSGRLQPQHF.

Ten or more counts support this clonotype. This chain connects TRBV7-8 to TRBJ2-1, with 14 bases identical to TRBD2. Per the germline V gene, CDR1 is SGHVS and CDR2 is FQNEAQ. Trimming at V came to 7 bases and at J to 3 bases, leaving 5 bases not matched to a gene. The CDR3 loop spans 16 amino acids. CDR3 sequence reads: CASKRGTSGSYNEQFF. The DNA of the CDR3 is TGTGCCAGCAAGCGAGGGACTAGCGGGAGCTACAATGAGCAGTTCTTC. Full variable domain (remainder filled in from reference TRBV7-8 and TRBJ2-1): GAGVSQSPRYKVAKRGQDVALRCDPISGHVSLFWYQQALGQGPEFLTYFQNEAQLDKSGLPSDRFFAERPEGSVSTLKIQRTQQEDSAVYLCASKRGTSGSYNEQFFGPGTRLTVL.

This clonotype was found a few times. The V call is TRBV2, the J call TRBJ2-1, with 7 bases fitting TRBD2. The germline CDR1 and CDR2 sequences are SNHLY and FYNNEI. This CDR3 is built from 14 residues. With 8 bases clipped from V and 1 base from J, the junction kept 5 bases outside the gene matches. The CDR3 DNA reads TGTGCCAGCGGGGGGGATTTTTCCTACAATGAGCAGTTCTTC. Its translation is CASGGDFSYNEQFF.

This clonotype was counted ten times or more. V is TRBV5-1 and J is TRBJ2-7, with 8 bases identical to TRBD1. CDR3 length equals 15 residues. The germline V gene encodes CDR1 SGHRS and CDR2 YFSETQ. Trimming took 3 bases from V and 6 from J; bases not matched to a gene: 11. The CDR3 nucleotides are TGCGCCAGCAGCTCCTCGGGCAGGGGGCGAAGCGAGCAGTACTTC. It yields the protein CASSSSGRGRSEQYF.

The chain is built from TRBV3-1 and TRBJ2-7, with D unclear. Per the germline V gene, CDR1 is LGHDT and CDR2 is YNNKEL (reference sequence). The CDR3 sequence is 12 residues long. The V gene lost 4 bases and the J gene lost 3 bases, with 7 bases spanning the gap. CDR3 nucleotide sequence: TGTGCCAGCAGCCGGGGTTACTACGAGCAGTACTTC. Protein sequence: CASSRGYYEQYF.

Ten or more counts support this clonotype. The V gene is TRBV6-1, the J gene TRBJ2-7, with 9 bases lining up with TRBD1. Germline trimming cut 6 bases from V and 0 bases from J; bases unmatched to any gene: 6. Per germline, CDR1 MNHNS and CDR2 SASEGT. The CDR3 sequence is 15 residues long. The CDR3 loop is CASRSGTGISYEQYF. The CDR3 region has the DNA TGTGCCAGCAGGTCCGGGACAGGGATCTCCTACGAGCAGTACTTC.